The subject of this entry is one TCR beta chain. Per the germline V gene, CDR1 is LGHNT and CDR2 is FRNRAP. The CDR3 is 11 amino acids. These data come from a study of cytomegalovirus exposure and HLA in healthy donors. The PCR was carried out with 60 Vbeta primers and 13 Jbeta primers. Data came from immunoSEQ multiplex PCR; TCRdb stores just in-frame clones and leaves some out. Counted here are approximately 200,000 clones, 79% occurring once; the ten biggest clones make up around 1.6%. Sequencing input: PBMCs. The chain has TRBV12-5 and TRBJ2-3; TRBD2 is a possible D gene (6 bases). The receptor comes from a girl between 5 and 17 years old in good health and CMV-seropositive. This CDR3 reads CASGETDTQYF. CDR3 coding DNA: TGTGCCTCGGGGGAGACAGATACGCAGTATTTT.